These 3 T cell receptor beta chains originate from one sample sequenced in a study of T cell changes during pregnancy in multiple sclerosis. Assay used: immunoSEQ multiplex PCR; TCRdb lists only in-frame clones, some missing. The data contain about 73,000 clones, roughly 92% of them singletons. This specimen consisted of peripheral blood, obtained in the third trimester of pregnancy. Receptors originate from a female donor in good health, enrolled as a control in a pregnancy study.

V gene TRBV15 combines with J gene TRBJ2-1; D gene unclear. The germline V gene has CDR1 LNHNV and CDR2 YYDKDF (reference sequence). V gave up 9 bases and J gave up 0 bases, with 9 bases separating them. This CDR3 has 13 amino acids. CDR3 sequence (DNA): TGTGCCACAAAACAGAGCTCCTACAATGAGCAGTTCTTC. Translating gives CATKQSSYNEQFF.

As regards this clone: Its ends do not fully match the called genes, so a read error is possible. This sequence joins TRBV29-1 and TRBJ2-1; tentatively, D is TRBD2 (6 bases). The CDR3 is 11 residues long. Per germline, CDR1 SQVTM and CDR2 ANQGSEA. Here the CDR3 DNA reads TGCAGCGTTGAGTCGGGCAGCGGGTTGGTCTTC. Protein product: CSVESGSGLVF.

This clone was recorded once. CDR3 amino acids: CASTGRGIYGYTF. The CDR3 coding sequence is TGTGCCAGCACTGGCAGGGGTATTTATGGCTACACCTTC. V gene TRBV7-9 combines with J gene TRBJ1-2; the D gene is possibly TRBD1 (6 bases). The length of the CDR3 is 13 residues. Germline V gene data show CDR1 as SEHNR and CDR2 as FQNEAQ (reference sequence). Deletions cut 7 bases from V and 5 bases from J, with 14 bases between.